This T cell receptor beta chain was documented in a study of OX40 agonist ivuxolimab in advanced cancers. V was cut by 6 bases and J by 5 bases, with 16 bases left in between. The CDR3 has 14 residues. In germline, CDR1 is SNHLY, CDR2 FYNNEI. The method was immunoSEQ multiplex PCR; TCRdb's version includes in-frame clones alone and lacks a portion of them. The data show tens of thousands of clones, 86% seen once. The receptor comes from an adult with an advanced solid tumor such as melanoma, head and neck, liver or kidney cancer. This sample comprised CD4+ or CD8+ T cells sorted from blood, obtained in a trial of the OX40 agonist ivuxolimab. This sequence joins TRBV2 and TRBJ2-5, with D possibly TRBD1 on 6 matching bases. The CDR3 nucleotides are TGTGCCAGCAGGTCCTACAGGGCTGGGGAGACCCAGTACTTC. It encodes CASRSYRAGETQYF.